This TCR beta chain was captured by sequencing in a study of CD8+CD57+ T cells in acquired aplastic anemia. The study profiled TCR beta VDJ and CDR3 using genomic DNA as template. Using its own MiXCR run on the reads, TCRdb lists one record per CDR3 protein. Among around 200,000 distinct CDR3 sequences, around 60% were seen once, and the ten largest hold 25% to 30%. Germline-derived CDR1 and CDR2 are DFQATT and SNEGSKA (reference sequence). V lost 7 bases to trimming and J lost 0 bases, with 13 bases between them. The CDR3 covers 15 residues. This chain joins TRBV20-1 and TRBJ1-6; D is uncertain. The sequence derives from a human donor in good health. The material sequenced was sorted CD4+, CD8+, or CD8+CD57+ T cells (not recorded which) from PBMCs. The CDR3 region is CSECIWSSYNSPLHF. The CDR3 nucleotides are TGCAGTGAATGTATTTGGAGCTCCTATAATTCACCCCTCCACTTT.